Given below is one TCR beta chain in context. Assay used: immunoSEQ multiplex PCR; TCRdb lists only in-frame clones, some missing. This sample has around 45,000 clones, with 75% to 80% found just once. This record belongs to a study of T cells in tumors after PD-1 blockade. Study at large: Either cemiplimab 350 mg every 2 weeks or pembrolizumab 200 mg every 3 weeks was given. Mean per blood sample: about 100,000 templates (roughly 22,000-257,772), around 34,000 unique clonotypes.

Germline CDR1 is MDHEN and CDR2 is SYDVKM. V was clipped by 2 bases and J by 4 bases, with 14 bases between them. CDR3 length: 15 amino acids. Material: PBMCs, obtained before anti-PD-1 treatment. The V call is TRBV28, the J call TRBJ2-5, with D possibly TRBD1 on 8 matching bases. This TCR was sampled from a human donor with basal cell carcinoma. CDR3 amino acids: CASSLNRGGSETQYF. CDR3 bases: TGTGCCAGCAGTTTAAACAGGGGGGGCTCAGAGACCCAGTACTTC.